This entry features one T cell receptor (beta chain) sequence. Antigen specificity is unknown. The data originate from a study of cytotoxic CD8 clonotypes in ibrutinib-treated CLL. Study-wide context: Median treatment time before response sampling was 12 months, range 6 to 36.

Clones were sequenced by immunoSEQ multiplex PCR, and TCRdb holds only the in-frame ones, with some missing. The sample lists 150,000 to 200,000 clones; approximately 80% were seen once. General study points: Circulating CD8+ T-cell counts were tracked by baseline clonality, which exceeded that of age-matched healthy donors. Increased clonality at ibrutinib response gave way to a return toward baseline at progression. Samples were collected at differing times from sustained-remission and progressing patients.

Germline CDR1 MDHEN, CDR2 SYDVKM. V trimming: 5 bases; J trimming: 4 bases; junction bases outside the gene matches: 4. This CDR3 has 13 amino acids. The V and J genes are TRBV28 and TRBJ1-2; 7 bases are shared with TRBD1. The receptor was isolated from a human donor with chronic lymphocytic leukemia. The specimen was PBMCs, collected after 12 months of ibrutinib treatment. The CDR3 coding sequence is TGTGCCAGCAGTCGAACAGGGGCCTATGGCTACACCTTC. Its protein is CASSRTGAYGYTF.